This T cell receptor (beta chain) is from a study of T cells in Graves' hyperthyroidism and ophthalmopathy. This clonotype has ten or more counts. Diagnoses used clinical symptoms, serum thyroxine and TRAb, thyroid ultrasound and orbital computed tomography. Blood was obtained at the first hyperthyroidism diagnosis, which preceded any ophthalmopathy symptoms. The CDR3 sequence is 13 residues long. V was pared by 5 bases and J by 4 bases, with 9 bases between. RNA transcripts served as the template for amplifying TCR beta CDR3 regions. The HTBI primer set served for first-round RT-PCR of the TCR CDR3. TCRdb recomputed calls from the multiplex PCR reads with MiXCR, one row per CDR3 protein. The sample consists of around 700,000 distinct CDR3 sequences, roughly a sixth of them appearing once.

The V gene is TRBV12-3 or TRBV12-4, the J gene TRBJ1-5; D may be TRBD1 (6 bases). What was sequenced was blood. This clonotype was sampled from a woman between 45 and 65 years old with Graves' hyperthyroidism that later progressed to Graves' ophthalmopathy. In DNA, the CDR3 is TGTGCCAGCAGTAAGAGGGGGAATCAGCCCCAGCATTTT. Its protein is CASSKRGNQPQHF.